This T cell receptor beta chain was captured in a study of T cell responses to AZD1222 COVID-19 vaccine. Data came from immunoSEQ multiplex PCR; TCRdb stores just in-frame clones and leaves some out. The data show 150,000 to 200,000 clones, less than 90% seen once. V was clipped by 1 base and J by 9 bases, with 16 bases between them. CDR1 and CDR2 from the germline V gene are SGHAT and FQNNGV. The CDR3 is made up of 15 amino acids. The receptor was derived from an adult in good health. This chain uses TRBV11-2 with TRBJ2-1; a possible D gene is TRBD2 (7 bases). This material consisted of peripheral blood, taken on day 0 of AZD1222 vaccination. CDR3 sequence: CASSLVRGRWGEQFF. The CDR3, as DNA: TGTGCCAGCAGCTTAGTGCGGGGGCGATGGGGTGAGCAGTTCTTC.